This T cell receptor beta chain was sequenced during a study of shared clonotypes between healthy human individuals. To note about this clone: Its antigen remains unidentified.

Positive CCR7 selection of CD45RO-negative cells yielded the naive CD8 cells, and terminally differentiated effector memory CD45RA+ cells were excluded. The CDR3 contains 20 residues. Germline assignment: CDR1 LNHNV and CDR2 YYDKDF (reference sequence). The V gene lost 1 base and the J gene lost 2 bases, with 23 bases spanning the gap. The assay ran at deep level. Profiled with immunoSEQ multiplex PCR; TCRdb holds only in-frame clones, not every one. Here the sample spans about 650,000 clones, nearly 97% being singletons. Study conclusions and caveats: Generally, naive subsets came out with larger estimated richness than memory subsets.

The sequence derives from a woman aged 30 to 39 in good health. Sample: naive CD8+ T cells sorted from blood. The chain employs TRBV15 and TRBJ2-2, with D perhaps matching TRBD2 (6 bases). CDR3 loop: CATSRGGGYGINENTGELFF. The CDR3, as DNA: TGTGCCACCAGCAGAGGTGGGGGGTACGGGATAAACGAAAACACCGGGGAGCTGTTTTTT.